Each of the 32 T cell receptor beta chains below was sequenced from the same sample in a study of CD8 T cells in Susac syndrome. About 0.5 to 1 ug RNA was reverse transcribed with random hexamers. TCRdb used MiXCR to reprocess the immunoSEQ multiplex PCR reads, holding one entry per CDR3 protein. The sample consists of 50,000 to 65,000 distinct CDR3 sequences, just over 90% of them appearing once. The specimen was CD8+ T cells from PBMCs. These receptors came from a human donor in good health.

The V gene is TRBV24-1, the J gene TRBJ2-2, with TRBD2 identical over 11 bases. The V gene's germline CDR1 is KGHDR and CDR2 SFDVKD. J gave up 6 bases and V 0 bases, and 2 bases lay outside the gene matches. The CDR3 runs 16 residues. The CDR3 DNA reads as TGTGCCACCAGTGATTTGAAGACTAGCGGGGCCGGGGAGCTGTTTTTT. Translation gives CATSDLKTSGAGELFF.

V and J are TRBV29-1 and TRBJ2-2, with TRBD2 as a possible D gene (6 bases). There are 12 residues in the CDR3. The ends were cut back, 7 bases at V and 4 bases at J, with 10 bases in the middle. The germline V gene encodes CDR1 SQVTM and CDR2 ANQGSEA. The CDR3 loop is CSAPGGTGELFF. CDR3 bases: TGCAGCGCCCCCGGGGGCACCGGGGAGCTGTTTTTT.

The chain uses TRBV7-9 and TRBJ1-2; D gene uncertain. CDR3 length: 13 residues. The germline V and J ends were trimmed by 4 bases and 1 base, with 7 bases remaining between them. Germline V gene sequence: CDR1 SEHNR, CDR2 FQNEAQ (reference sequence). The CDR3 loop reads CASSSTVNYGYTF. CDR3 sequence (DNA): TGTGCCAGCAGCTCGACTGTTAACTATGGCTACACCTTC. The full variable domain, with the rest looked up from reference TRBV7-9 and TRBJ1-2, is DTGVSQNPRHKITKRGQNVTFRCDPISEHNRLYWYRQTLGQGPEFLTYFQNEAQLEKSRLLSDRFSAERPKGSFSTLEIQRTEQGDSAMYLCASSSTVNYGYTFGSGTRLTVV.

The gene calls are TRBV4-1 and TRBJ2-7, with D tentatively TRBD2 (5 bases). The V end lost 0 bases, the J end lost 4 bases, and 13 bases lay between the germline ends. Germline V gene lookup returns CDR1 MGHRA and CDR2 YSYEKL. There are 15 residues in the CDR3. In DNA, the CDR3 is TGCGCCAGCAGCCAAGATGGACGGGAAGGGTACGAGCAGTACTTC. It translates to CASSQDGREGYEQYF.

V gene TRBV12-3 or TRBV12-4 combines with J gene TRBJ2-7; TRBD1 matches 11 bases. V was pared by 5 bases and J by 7 bases, with 4 bases of the junction left unmatched. This CDR3 has 13 amino acids. CDR3 DNA sequence: TGTGCCAGCAGTCGGGACAGGGGGGTTGAGCAGTACTTC. It encodes CASSRDRGVEQYF.

This clonotype was found once. The CDR3 is CASSAGLAGAGETQYF. CDR3 nucleotide sequence: TGTGCCAGCAGCGCGGGACTAGCGGGGGCCGGGGAGACCCAGTACTTC. The chain carries TRBV5-4 and TRBJ2-5; 14 bases line up with TRBD2. The CDR3 has 16 residues. CDR1 SGHNT and CDR2 YYREEE come from the germline V gene (reference sequence). V lost 4 bases to trimming and J lost 5 bases; unmatched junction nucleotides: 7.

The rearrangement links TRBV2 to TRBJ2-3, with D perhaps being TRBD1 or TRBD2 (5 bases each). The CDR3 is made up of 16 amino acids. The germline gives CDR1 SNHLY, CDR2 FYNNEI. Deletions cut 6 bases from V and 0 bases from J, with 16 bases between. This CDR3 reads CASSQAYGGSTDTQYF. The CDR3 DNA reads TGTGCCAGCAGCCAGGCCTATGGGGGAAGCACAGATACGCAGTATTTT.

This chain links TRBV12-3 or TRBV12-4 with TRBJ2-5; 8 nucleotides match TRBD1. The CDR3 is made up of 14 amino acids. Losses at the gene ends were 4 bases for V and 5 bases for J; bases not matched to a gene: 6. The CDR3 protein is CASSSGQGRETQYF. The CDR3 nucleotides read TGTGCCAGCAGTTCAGGACAGGGCCGGGAGACCCAGTACTTC.

The rearrangement uses TRBV10-3 and TRBJ2-5; 8 bases agree with TRBD2. CDR3 length equals 16 residues. The V gene's germline CDR1 is ENHRY and CDR2 SYGVKD. Trimming at V came to 0 bases and at J to 5 bases, leaving 8 bases not matched to a gene. As DNA, the CDR3 is TGTGCCATCAGTGAGTCTCAGCGGGGGACCCGGGAGACCCAGTACTTC. Translating gives CAISESQRGTRETQYF.

The gene calls are TRBV28 and TRBJ1-4; TRBD1 agrees at 7 bases. This CDR3 comprises 13 residues. Trimming removed 5 bases from V and 12 bases from J; junction bases left unmatched: 9. The V gene's germline CDR1 is MDHEN and CDR2 SYDVKM. As DNA, the CDR3 is TGTGCCAGCAGTCCCTACCCGACAGGGCAACTGTTTTTT. Amino acid sequence: CASSPYPTGQLFF.

The table lists this clonotype with a count of one. V gene TRBV12-3 or TRBV12-4 combines with J gene TRBJ2-7; D unresolved. V gave up 1 base and J gave up 3 bases, with 13 bases separating them. The CDR3 is made up of 15 amino acids. Written as DNA, the CDR3 is TGTGCCAGCAGTTTAGACATCACCCCCCTCTACGAGCAGTACTTC. It encodes CASSLDITPLYEQYF.

This clonotype was observed a single time. V usage is TRBV3-1 and J usage is TRBJ2-7; TRBD2 might be the D (5 bases). Germline V gene sequence: CDR1 LGHDT, CDR2 YNNKEL (reference sequence). Trimming shortened V by 4 bases and J by 3 bases, and 13 bases separated the two germline ends. The CDR3 is 14 amino acids. CDR3 nucleotides: TGTGCCAGCAGCCCGTCCACTAGGGACTACGAGCAGTACTTC. This sequence encodes CASSPSTRDYEQYF.

This clonotype was seen a single time. The J gene is TRBJ2-2, the V gene TRBV5-4; 8 nucleotides agree with TRBD2. Germline V gene lookup returns CDR1 SGHNT and CDR2 YYREEE (reference sequence). V gave up 7 bases and J gave up 0 bases; unmatched junction bases: 8. The CDR3 totals 16 residues. The CDR3 DNA is TGTGCCAGCGCCCTCGGGGGGGCTTCGAACACCGGGGAGCTGTTTTTT. This sequence encodes CASALGGASNTGELFF.

The chain employs TRBV4-3 and TRBJ1-5; D not resolved. Per the germline V gene, CDR1 is LGHNA and CDR2 is YSLEER. This CDR3 is built from 15 residues. Deletions cut 0 bases from V and 4 bases from J, with 10 bases between. The CDR3 bases are TGCGCCAGCAGCCAAGATTTAGCAGCGAATCAGCCCCAGCATTTT. Translation: CASSQDLAANQPQHF.

V is TRBV4-1 and J is TRBJ1-6; maybe TRBD1 (6 bases). This CDR3 is 15 amino acids long. Germline CDR1 reads MGHRA; CDR2 reads YSYEKL. V lost 0 bases and J 7 bases, leaving 10 bases between the germline ends. The CDR3 reads CASSQDRGWNSPLHF. The DNA for the CDR3 is TGCGCCAGCAGCCAAGATAGGGGGTGGAATTCACCCCTCCACTTT.

The CDR3 protein is CASSEAAGGTDTQYF. The CDR3 DNA reads as TGTGCCAGCAGTGAAGCGGCAGGGGGCACAGATACGCAGTATTTT. The chain is built from TRBV6-1 and TRBJ2-3; tentatively, D is TRBD1 (6 bases). Trimming removed 0 bases at V and 1 base at J, with 8 bases between. The CDR3 runs to 15 residues. The germline gives CDR1 MNHNS, CDR2 SASEGT.

The chain joins TRBV13 to TRBJ2-7, with D perhaps matching TRBD2 (6 bases). This CDR3 comprises 14 residues. CDR1 is PRHDT, CDR2 FYEKMQ, per germline (reference sequence). V dropped 5 bases and J dropped 3 bases, with 14 bases sitting between them. Here the CDR3 reads CASSHRVGGYEQYF. In DNA form, the CDR3 reads TGTGCCAGCAGCCACCGGGTGGGAGGCTACGAGCAGTACTTC.

The CDR3 here is CASSMNSRGTGELFF. For the CDR3, the DNA is TGTGCCAGTAGTATGAACAGCCGGGGCACCGGGGAGCTGTTTTTT. The chain employs TRBV19 and TRBJ2-2; a possible D gene is TRBD2 (5 bases). Germline V gene lookup returns CDR1 LNHDA and CDR2 SQIVND (reference sequence). Between the trimmed V and J ends, which lost 3 bases and 4 bases, there was a span of 12 bases. This CDR3 region has 15 residues.

V gene TRBV12-3 or TRBV12-4 combines with J gene TRBJ2-3; TRBD2 aligns across 10 bases. Germline trimming cut 6 bases from V and 2 bases from J; bases unmatched to any gene: 5. The CDR3 runs 15 residues. The CDR3 nucleotides are TGTGCCAGCAGGGCTAGCGGGGGTTTCACAGATACGCAGTATTTT. Translated: CASRASGGFTDTQYF.

The V call is TRBV29-1, the J call TRBJ2-2; D unclear. V dropped 1 base and J dropped 1 base, with 1 base sitting between them. The CDR3 runs to 12 residues. Germline lookup yields CDR1 SQVTM and CDR2 ANQGSEA. The CDR3 nucleotides are TGCAGCGTTGAAGGGAACACCGGGGAGCTGTTTTTT. Translating gives CSVEGNTGELFF.

This clonotype was observed a single time. The chain carries TRBV27 and TRBJ1-6, with D perhaps matching TRBD1 (5 bases). Germline V gives CDR1 MNHEY, CDR2 SMNVEV (reference sequence). The CDR3 totals 19 residues. Trimming pared 5 bases from V and 0 bases from J, leaving 20 bases between. CDR3 nucleotides: TGTGCCAGCAGTCTGGATGGACACGCTGGGAGCTCCTATAATTCACCCCTCCACTTT. Its translation: CASSLDGHAGSSYNSPLHF.

This chain connects TRBV29-1 to TRBJ2-5, with unresolved D. This CDR3 spans 14 amino acids. The germline V gene encodes CDR1 SQVTM and CDR2 ANQGSEA. The V gene lost 3 bases and the J gene lost 1 base, with 12 bases spanning the gap. The CDR3 DNA sequence: TGCAGCGTTGACGCCGGGCCGCGCCAAGAGACCCAGTACTTC. It codes for CSVDAGPRQETQYF. Looking up the rest from reference TRBV29-1 and TRBJ2-5 gives the full variable domain: SAVISQKPSRDICQRGTSLTIQCQVDSQVTMMFWYRQQPGQSLTLIATANQGSEATYESGFVIDKFPISRPNLTFSTLTVSNMSPEDSSIYLCSVDAGPRQETQYFGPGTRLLVL.

V gene TRBV9 combines with J gene TRBJ2-3; 8 bases match TRBD2. Germline-derived CDR1 and CDR2 are SGDLS and YYNGEE. The V gene end was trimmed by 3 bases and the J gene end by 1 base; junction bases not matched to a gene: 4. The CDR3 extends over 15 amino acids. CDR3 coding DNA: TGTGCCAGCAGCGGGGGAGCGGGAGGCACAGATACGCAGTATTTT. This codes for CASSGGAGGTDTQYF.

The chain carries TRBV5-1 and TRBJ1-4, with 8 bases fitting TRBD1. V shed 4 bases and J 0 bases; nucleotides not matched to a gene: 5. The CDR3 has 16 amino acids. Germline values: CDR1 SGHRS, CDR2 YFSETQ. The CDR3 DNA follows: TGCGCCAGCAGCCTCGGACAGGGATCAACTAATGAAAAACTGTTTTTT. As protein: CASSLGQGSTNEKLFF.

V gene TRBV7-9 combines with J gene TRBJ1-5, with 9 bases that match TRBD1. The CDR3 consists of 17 residues. Germline loops: CDR1 SEHNR, CDR2 FQNEAQ (reference sequence). V lost 4 bases and J lost 5; bases outside the gene matches: 12. CDR3 in DNA: TGTGCCAGCAGCTCCCCCGGACAGGGGCTTTCGGATCAGCCCCAGCATTTT. Translating gives CASSSPGQGLSDQPQHF.

The chain carries TRBV4-3 and TRBJ2-2; D not certain. Germline CDR1 is LGHNA and CDR2 is YSLEER. The CDR3 is 16 amino acids. Trimming removed 0 bases at V and 4 bases at J, with 12 bases between. The CDR3 here is CASSQDSPALTGELFF. The CDR3 nucleotides read TGCGCCAGCAGCCAAGACAGCCCAGCTCTCACCGGGGAGCTGTTTTTT.

The rearrangement uses TRBV7-9 and TRBJ1-4; a possible D gene is TRBD1 (6 bases). CDR3 length equals 17 residues. Deletions cut 5 bases from V and 4 bases from J, with 20 bases between. Germline V gene data show CDR1 as SEHNR and CDR2 as FQNEAQ (reference sequence). The CDR3 DNA sequence: TGTGCCAGCAGCCCGCAGACAGGACCGGAGCATAATGAAAAACTGTTTTTT. Its translation: CASSPQTGPEHNEKLFF.

V is TRBV29-1 and J is TRBJ2-5; TRBD2 is a possible D gene (6 bases). V lost 6 bases and J lost 3, with 20 bases in between. CDR1 SQVTM and CDR2 ANQGSEA come from the germline V gene. This CDR3 region has 15 residues. The CDR3 DNA follows: TGCAGCGTCGATCCTCCGGGACTGAGAAAAGAGACCCAGTACTTC. It yields the protein CSVDPPGLRKETQYF.

V usage is TRBV29-1 and J usage is TRBJ2-2; 8 bases map to TRBD2. The junction had 4 bases not matched to a gene; V was cut back by 6 bases and J by 7 bases. This CDR3 is built from 12 residues. In germline, CDR1 is SQVTM, CDR2 ANQGSEA. CDR3 bases: TGCAGCGTCGCCGGGACTAGCGGGGAGCTGTTTTTT. Its protein is CSVAGTSGELFF.

The J gene is TRBJ2-6, the V gene TRBV5-4; TRBD1 matches 9 bases. The junction had 7 bases not matched to a gene; V was cut back by 2 bases and J by 1 base. Germline CDR1 and CDR2: SGHNT and YYREEE (reference sequence). The CDR3 runs 18 residues. The CDR3: CASSFFGQGLSGANVLTF. CDR3 in DNA: TGTGCCAGCAGCTTCTTCGGACAGGGGTTGTCTGGGGCCAACGTCCTGACTTTC.

The genes are TRBV7-3 and TRBJ2-2; D is unresolved. The CDR3 loop spans 12 amino acids. Germline loops: CDR1 SGHTA, CDR2 FQGTGA. V lost 5 bases and J 7 bases, leaving 8 bases between the germline ends. CDR3 amino acids: CASSLGNGELFF. The CDR3 DNA is TGTGCCAGCAGCCTAGGGAACGGGGAGCTGTTTTTT.

V and J are TRBV29-1 and TRBJ1-4; 12 bases fit TRBD1. The ends lost 8 bases at V and 4 bases at J; junction bases unmatched: 14. This CDR3 comprises 17 residues. CDR1 and CDR2 from the germline V gene are SQVTM and ANQGSEA. The CDR3 loop reads CSSQSGTGGLYNEKLFF. The CDR3 DNA reads TGCAGCTCCCAATCCGGGACAGGGGGCTTATATAATGAAAAACTGTTTTTT.